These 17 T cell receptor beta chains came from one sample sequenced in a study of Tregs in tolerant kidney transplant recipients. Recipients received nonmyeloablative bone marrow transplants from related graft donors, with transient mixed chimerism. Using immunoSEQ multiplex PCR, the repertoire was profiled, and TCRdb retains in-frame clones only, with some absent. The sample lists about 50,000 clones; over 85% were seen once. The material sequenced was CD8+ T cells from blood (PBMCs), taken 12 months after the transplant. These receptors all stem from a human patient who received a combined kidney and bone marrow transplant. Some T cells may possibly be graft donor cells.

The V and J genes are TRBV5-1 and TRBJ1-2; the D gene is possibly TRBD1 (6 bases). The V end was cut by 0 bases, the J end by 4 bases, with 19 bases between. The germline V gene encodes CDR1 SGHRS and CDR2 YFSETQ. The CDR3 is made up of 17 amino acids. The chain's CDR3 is CASSLVGHWGKTYGYTF. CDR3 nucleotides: TGCGCCAGCAGCTTGGTGGGACACTGGGGGAAGACCTATGGCTACACCTTC.

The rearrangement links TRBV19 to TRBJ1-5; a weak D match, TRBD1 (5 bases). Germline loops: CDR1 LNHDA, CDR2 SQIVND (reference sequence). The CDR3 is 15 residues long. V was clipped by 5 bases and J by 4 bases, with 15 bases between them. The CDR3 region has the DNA TGTGCCAGTAGTGGTGGGCTGGGGCTAAATCAGCCCCAGCATTTT. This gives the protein CASSGGLGLNQPQHF.

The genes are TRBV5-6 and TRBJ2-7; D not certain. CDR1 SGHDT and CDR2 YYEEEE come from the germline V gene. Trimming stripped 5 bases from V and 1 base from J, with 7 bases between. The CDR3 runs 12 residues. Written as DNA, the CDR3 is TGTGCCAGCAGGACTGGATCCTACGAGCAGTACTTC. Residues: CASRTGSYEQYF. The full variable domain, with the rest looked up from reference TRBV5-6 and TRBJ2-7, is DAGVTQSPTHLIKTRGQQVTLRCSPKSGHDTVSWYQQALGQGPQFIFQYYEEEERQRGNFPDRFSGHQFPNYSSELNVNALLLGDSALYLCASRTGSYEQYFGPGTRLTVT.

Here the CDR3 DNA reads TGTGCCAGCAGCTTCCAGGGGGAACAGCCCCAGCATTTT. Translated: CASSFQGEQPQHF. The chain uses TRBV7-9 and TRBJ1-5; TRBD1 agrees at 7 bases. This CDR3 spans 13 amino acids. Germline values: CDR1 SEHNR, CDR2 FQNEAQ (reference sequence). The junction had 3 bases not matched to a gene; V was cut back by 3 bases and J by 7 bases.

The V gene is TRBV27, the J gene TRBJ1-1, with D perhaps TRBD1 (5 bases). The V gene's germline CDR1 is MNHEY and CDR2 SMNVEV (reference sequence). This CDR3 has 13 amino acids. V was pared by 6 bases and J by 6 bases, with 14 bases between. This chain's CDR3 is CASSLREGAEAFF. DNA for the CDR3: TGTGCCAGCAGCCTCAGGGAGGGCGCTGAAGCTTTCTTT.

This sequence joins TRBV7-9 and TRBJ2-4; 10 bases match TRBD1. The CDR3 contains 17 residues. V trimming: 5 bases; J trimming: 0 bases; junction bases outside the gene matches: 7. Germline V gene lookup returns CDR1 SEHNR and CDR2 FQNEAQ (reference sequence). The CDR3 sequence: CASSTDRGGLAKNIQYF. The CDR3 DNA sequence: TGTGCCAGCAGCACGGACAGGGGGGGCCTAGCCAAAAACATTCAGTACTTC.

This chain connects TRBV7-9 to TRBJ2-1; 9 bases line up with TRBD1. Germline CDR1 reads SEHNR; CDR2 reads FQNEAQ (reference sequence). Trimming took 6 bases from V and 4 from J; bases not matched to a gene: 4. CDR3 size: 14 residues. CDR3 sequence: CASSGTGTYNEQFF. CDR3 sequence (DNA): TGTGCCAGCAGTGGGACAGGGACTTACAATGAGCAGTTCTTC.

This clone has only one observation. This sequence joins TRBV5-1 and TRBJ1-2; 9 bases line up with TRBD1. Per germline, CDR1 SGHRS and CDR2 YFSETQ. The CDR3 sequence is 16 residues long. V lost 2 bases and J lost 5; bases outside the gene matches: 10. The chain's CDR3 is CASSLSPGQGTYGYTF. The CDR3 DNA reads TGCGCCAGCAGCTTATCGCCGGGACAGGGTACTTATGGCTACACCTTC.

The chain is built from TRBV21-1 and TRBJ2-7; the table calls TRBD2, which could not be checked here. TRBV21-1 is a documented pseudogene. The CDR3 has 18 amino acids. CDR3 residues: CASSKTSGTPQSSYEQYF. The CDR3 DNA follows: TGTGCCAGCAGCAAAACTAGCGGGACACCACAGAGCTCCTACGAGCAGTACTTC.

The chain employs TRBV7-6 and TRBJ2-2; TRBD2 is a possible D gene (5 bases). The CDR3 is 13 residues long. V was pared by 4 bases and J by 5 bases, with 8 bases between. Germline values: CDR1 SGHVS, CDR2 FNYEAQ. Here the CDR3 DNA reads TGTGCCAGCAGCTCCGGACTTACCGGGGAGCTGTTTTTT. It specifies CASSSGLTGELFF.

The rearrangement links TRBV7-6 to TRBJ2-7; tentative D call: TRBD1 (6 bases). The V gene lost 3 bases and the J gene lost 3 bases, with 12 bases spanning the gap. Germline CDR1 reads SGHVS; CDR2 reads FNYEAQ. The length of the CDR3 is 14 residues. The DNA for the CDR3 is TGTGCCAGCAGCTTCGGACAGTCGAGCTACGAGCAGTACTTC. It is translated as CASSFGQSSYEQYF. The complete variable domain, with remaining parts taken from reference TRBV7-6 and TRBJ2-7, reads GAGVSQSPRYKVTKRGQDVALRCDPISGHVSLYWYRQALGQGPEFLTYFNYEAQQDKSGLPNDRFSAERPEGSISTLTIQRTEQRDSAMYRCASSFGQSSYEQYFGPGTRLTVT.

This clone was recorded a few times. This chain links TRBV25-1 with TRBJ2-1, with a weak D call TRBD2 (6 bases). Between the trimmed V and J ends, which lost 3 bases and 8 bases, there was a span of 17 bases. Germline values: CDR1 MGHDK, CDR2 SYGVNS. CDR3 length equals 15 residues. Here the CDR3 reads CASSDLQTIADEQFF. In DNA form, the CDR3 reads TGTGCCAGCAGTGACCTGCAGACTATAGCGGATGAGCAGTTCTTC.

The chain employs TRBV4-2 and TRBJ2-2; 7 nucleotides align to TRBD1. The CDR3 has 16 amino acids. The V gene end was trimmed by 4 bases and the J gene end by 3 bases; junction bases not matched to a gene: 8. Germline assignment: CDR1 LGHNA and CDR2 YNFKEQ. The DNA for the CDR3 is TGTGCCAGCAGCCGACTTGACACAGGGGACACCGGGGAGCTGTTTTTT. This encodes CASSRLDTGDTGELFF.

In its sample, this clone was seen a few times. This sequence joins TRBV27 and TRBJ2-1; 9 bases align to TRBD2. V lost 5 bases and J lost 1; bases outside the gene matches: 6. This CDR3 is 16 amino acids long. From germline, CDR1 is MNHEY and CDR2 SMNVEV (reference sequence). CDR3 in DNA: TGTGCCAGCAGTACACAGAGCGGGAGGTCCTACAATGAGCAGTTCTTC. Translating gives CASSTQSGRSYNEQFF.

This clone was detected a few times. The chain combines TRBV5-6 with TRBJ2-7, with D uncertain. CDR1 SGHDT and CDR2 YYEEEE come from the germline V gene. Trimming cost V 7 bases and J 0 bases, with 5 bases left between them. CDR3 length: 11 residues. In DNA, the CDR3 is TGTGCCAGCTCAATCTCCTACGAGCAGTACTTC. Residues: CASSISYEQYF.

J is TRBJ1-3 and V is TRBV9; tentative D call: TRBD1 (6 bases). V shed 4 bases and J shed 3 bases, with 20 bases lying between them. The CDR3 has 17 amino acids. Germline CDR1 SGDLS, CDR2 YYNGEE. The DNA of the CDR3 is TGTGCCAGCAGCCCGGGACGGGGGGCCCGTTTTGGAAACACCATATATTTT. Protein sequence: CASSPGRGARFGNTIYF.

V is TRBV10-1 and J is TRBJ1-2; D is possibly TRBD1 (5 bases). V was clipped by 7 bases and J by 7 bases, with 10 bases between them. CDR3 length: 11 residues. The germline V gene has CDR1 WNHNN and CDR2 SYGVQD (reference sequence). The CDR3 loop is CASIPGGGYTF. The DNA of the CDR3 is TGCGCCAGCATACCGGGGGGTGGCTACACCTTC.